Sequencing of this T cell receptor (beta chain) was carried out in a study of blood T cell repertoires in COVID-19 (dated by TCRdb to 2020 to 2022). With respect to the entire study: The collaborator samples originated in the United States, Italy and Spain and spanned the acute and convalescent phases of COVID-19. The material from the prospective study consisted of cDNA or gDNA derived from T cells, B-cell-depleted T cells, or PBMCs. Subjects who had been exposed to COVID-19, were actively infected with it, or had recovered from it provided the deeply sampled blood TCRbeta repertoires that made up the dataset. The repertoires were made available in a free public database intended to serve as a resource for research on the immune response to SARS-CoV-2. Samples were obtained from the ongoing ImmuneRACE study (first 160 participants) and from approximately 1,200 subjects provided by 6 global collaborators. A de-identified subject ID, COVID-19 status, age in years and sex were almost always included in the sample metadata. Where available, HLA class I and class II types were obtained from metadata supplied by the sample provider rather than from assay-based typing.

Another Seattle source contributed samples from volunteer blood donors who had recovered from COVID-19. Each collaborating institution followed its own protocols to collect whole blood in K2EDTA tubes. For TCRbeta analysis, collaborators shipped samples in one of three forms: frozen whole blood, isolated PBMCs, or DNA extracted from either of those sample types. General findings and caveats noted by the study authors: The amount of clinical and demographic metadata varied by source and participant and was provided uncurated.

The junction shows trimming of 9 bases on V and 2 bases on J, plus 23 bases between the germline ends. The CDR1 and CDR2 encoded by the germline V gene (reference sequence) are LNHDA and SQIVND. The CDR3 holds 17 amino acids from the cysteine to the phenylalanine. Of the read, only the CDR3 DNA is kept; its 51 bases are in frame from base 1. TCRbeta CDR3 regions were amplified from genomic DNA by means of the immunoSEQ Assay, a bias-controlled multiplex PCR. In the source study's methods: Within the assay, amplification of reference gene primers was used to estimate how many nucleated cells each sample contained. To quantify the absolute abundance of each unique TCRbeta CDR3 rearrangement, sequence reads were collapsed and filtered. For each sample, productive Simpson clonality was calculated as the square root of Simpson's diversity index over productive rearrangements. TCRdb stores this immuneACCESS table with in-frame sequences only. Part of the clones is absent; in the studies checked, under half of the shortfall reflects unresolved V genes, and no reason is known for the rest. That table furnishes V, J and clone size, whereas the DNA furnished D and trimming. This sample lists a few hundred thousand clones; about 89% were detected once. Roughly 6.7% of the sample goes to the ten largest clones.

The count of this clone is one. The antigen it binds to is not known. No qualities accompany the bases; no much larger clone lies one base away. This sequence uses TRBV19 and TRBJ1-5, with no confident D gene call. The TCR sequence derives from a man younger than 30 who had recovered from COVID-19. The sequencing sample was made of peripheral blood. The CDR3 region reads CASGDLNPVFGNQPQHF. In nucleotides, the sequence is TGTGCCAGCGGAGACCTAAATCCCGTATTTGGCAATCAGCCCCAGCATTTT.